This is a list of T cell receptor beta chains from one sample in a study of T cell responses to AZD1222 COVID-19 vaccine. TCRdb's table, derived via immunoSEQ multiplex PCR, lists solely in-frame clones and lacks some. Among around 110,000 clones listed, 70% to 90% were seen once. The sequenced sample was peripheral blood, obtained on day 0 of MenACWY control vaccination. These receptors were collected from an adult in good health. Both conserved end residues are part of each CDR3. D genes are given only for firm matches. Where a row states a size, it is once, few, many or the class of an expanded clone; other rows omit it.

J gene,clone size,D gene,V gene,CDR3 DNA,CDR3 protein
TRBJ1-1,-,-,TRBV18,TGTGCCAGCTCACCACTCTTGTCTTCCGGGGGTTCAACTGAAGCTTTCTTT,CASSPLLSSGGSTEAFF
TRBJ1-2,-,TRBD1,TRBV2,TGTGCCAGCAGGGCCGGACAGGGAGACGGCTACACCTTC,CASRAGQGDGYTF
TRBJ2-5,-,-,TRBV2,TGTGCCAGCAGTTCAAACAGGGTTGTGGGGCAAGAGACCCAGTACTTC,CASSSNRVVGQETQYF
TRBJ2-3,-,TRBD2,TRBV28,TGTGCCAGCAGCCCCTTGGCTAGCGGCATCACAGATACGCAGTATTTT,CASSPLASGITDTQYF
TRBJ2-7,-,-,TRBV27,TGTGCCAGCAGTTTATCAGGCGGCCACTCCTACGAGCAGTACTTC,CASSLSGGHSYEQYF
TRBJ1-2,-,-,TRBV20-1,TGCAGTGCTCGGACGGTATATGGCTACACCTTC,CSARTVYGYTF
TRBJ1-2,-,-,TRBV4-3,TGCGCCAGCAGCCTGCTAAGTCATGGCTACACCTTC,CASSLLSHGYTF
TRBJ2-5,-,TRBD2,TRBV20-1,TGCAGTGCTGGGAGCGGGGGGGCCCAGTACTTC,CSAGSGGAQYF
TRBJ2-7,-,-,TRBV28,TGTGCCAGCAGCCCGCAGCCCGGCTACGAGCAGTACTTC,CASSPQPGYEQYF
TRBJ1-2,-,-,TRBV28,TGTGCCAGCAGTCTTCCAGGGTATGGCTACACCTTC,CASSLPGYGYTF
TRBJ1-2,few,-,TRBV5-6,TGTGCCAGCAGCTTGGCTGGGGGCGGCTATGGCTACACCTTC,CASSLAGGGYGYTF
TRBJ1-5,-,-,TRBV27,TGTGCCAGCAGTTCCCGCCTCGGTGGCAATCAGCCCCAGCATTTT,CASSSRLGGNQPQHF
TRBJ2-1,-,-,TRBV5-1,TGCGCCAGCAGCTTGGTCGCAAGCCGCTCCTACAATGAGCAGTTCTTC,CASSLVASRSYNEQFF
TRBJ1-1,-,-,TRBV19,TGTGCCAGTAGGAGAAGTCCTTCGAACACTGAAGCTTTCTTT,CASRRSPSNTEAFF
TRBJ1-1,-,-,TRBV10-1,TGCGCCAGCAGTGCCCAGGGGATGGACACTGAAGCTTTCTTT,CASSAQGMDTEAFF
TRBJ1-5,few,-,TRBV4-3,TGCGCCAGCAGCCAAGAGATCTCCTATAGCAATCAGCCCCAGCATTTT,CASSQEISYSNQPQHF
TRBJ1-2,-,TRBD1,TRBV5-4,TGTGCCAGCAGCCAAGGCTTCCGGACAGGGAATGGGGGCTATGGCTACACCTTC,CASSQGFRTGNGGYGYTF
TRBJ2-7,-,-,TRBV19,TGTGCCAGTAAGTTCGCAGGGGCCTCCTCCTACGAGCAGTACTTC,CASKFAGASSYEQYF
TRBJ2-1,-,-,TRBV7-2,TGTGCCAGCAGCTTTAACACCTACAATGAGCAGTTCTTC,CASSFNTYNEQFF
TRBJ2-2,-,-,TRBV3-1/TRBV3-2,TGTGCCAGCAGCCCCTCCCGAGGGTCAAGCTGGTACACCGGGGAGCTGTTTTTT,CASSPSRGSSWYTGELFF
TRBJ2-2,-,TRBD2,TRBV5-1,TGCGCCAGCTACCCAGGCGGGGGGGCGGACACCGGGGAGCTGTTTTTT,CASYPGGGADTGELFF
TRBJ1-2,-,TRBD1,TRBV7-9,TGTGCCAGCAGCTTTCGCACCGGGACAGAGTTGGGGTTTGGGGGCTACACCTTC,CASSFRTGTELGFGGYTF
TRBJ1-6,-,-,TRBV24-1,TGTGCCACCAGTGATCAACATAATTCACCCCTCCACTTT,CATSDQHNSPLHF
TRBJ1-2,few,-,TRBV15,TGTGCCACCAGCAGAGATCGGGCAGCAACCAACTATGGCTACACCTTC,CATSRDRAATNYGYTF
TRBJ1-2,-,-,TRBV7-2,TGTGCCAGCAGCTTCACGACTTCAAGCTCCGAAGGCTACACCTTC,CASSFTTSSSEGYTF
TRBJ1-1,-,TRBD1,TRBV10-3,TGTGCCATCAGTGAGTCCGGACAGGGGAACACTGAAGCTTTCTTT,CAISESGQGNTEAFF
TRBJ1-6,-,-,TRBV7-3,TGTGCCAGCAGCAGAGGGAATTATAATTCACCCCTCCACTTT,CASSRGNYNSPLHF
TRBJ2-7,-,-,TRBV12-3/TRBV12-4,TGTGCCAGCAGTATCGACGCCACCTACGAGCAGTACTTC,CASSIDATYEQYF
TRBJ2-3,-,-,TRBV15,TGTGCCACCAGCGGGCCTCCGGGACATCCTAGCGGTACGCAGTATTTT,CATSGPPGHPSGTQYF
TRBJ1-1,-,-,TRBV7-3,TGTGCCAGCAGCCCGGGTTCTAGGAACACTGAAGCTTTCTTT,CASSPGSRNTEAFF
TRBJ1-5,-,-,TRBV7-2,TGTGCCAGCAGCCCGGACAGTAATCAGCCCCAGCATTTT,CASSPDSNQPQHF
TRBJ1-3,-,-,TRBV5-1,TGCGCCAGCAGTTTCAATGTGGGAGGCTCTGGAAACACCATATATTTT,CASSFNVGGSGNTIYF
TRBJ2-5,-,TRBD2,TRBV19,TGTGCCAGTAGTATAGGGAGGGGAGCTAGCGGCGGTCGGGAGACCCAGTACTTC,CASSIGRGASGGRETQYF
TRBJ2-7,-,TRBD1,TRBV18,TGTGCCAGCTCAGAACAGGGGGGAGTGACCTACGAGCAGTACTTC,CASSEQGGVTYEQYF
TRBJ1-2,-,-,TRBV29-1,TGCAGCGTTTTATACAGGGACCGCTACACCTTC,CSVLYRDRYTF
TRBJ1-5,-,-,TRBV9,TGTGCCAGCAGCGTGGGGCCAGGGGGCAATCAGCCCCAGCATTTT,CASSVGPGGNQPQHF
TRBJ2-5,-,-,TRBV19,TGTGCCAGTAGTATGGGGGGACGAGAAGAGACCCAGTACTTC,CASSMGGREETQYF
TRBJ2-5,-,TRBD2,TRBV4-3,TGCGCCAGCAGCCAACGAGCCATGAGCGGGGGGGGAGAGACCCAGTACTTC,CASSQRAMSGGGETQYF
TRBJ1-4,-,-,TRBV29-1,TGCAGCGTCTCACGAGCAACTAATGAAAAACTGTTTTTT,CSVSRATNEKLFF
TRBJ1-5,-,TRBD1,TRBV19,TGTGCCAGTAGTACCCGACAGGGGTATCAGCCCCAGCATTTT,CASSTRQGYQPQHF
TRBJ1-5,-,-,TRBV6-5,TGTGCCAGCAAGGTGTCAGGGGATAGCAATCAGCCCCAGCATTTT,CASKVSGDSNQPQHF
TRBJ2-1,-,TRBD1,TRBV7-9,TGTGCCAGCAGCTTTGCACCCCCGGGACAGAGTTACAATGAGCAGTTCTTC,CASSFAPPGQSYNEQFF